A selection of T cell receptor beta chains follows, all from one sample in a study of T cells in Graves' hyperthyroidism and ophthalmopathy. From the multiplex PCR reads, TCRdb called clonotypes with MiXCR, one entry per CDR3 protein. The sample records about 590,000 distinct CDR3 sequences, approximately 15% being singletons. The sample consisted of blood. The receptors were gathered from a woman between 18 and 30 years old with Graves' ophthalmopathy. Each CDR3 is given without its conserved first and last residue. The order of the fields is CDR3 protein, J gene, V gene.

CDR3: ATSRLGVEMGGLNEKLF
J: TRBJ1-4
V: TRBV15

CDR3: ASSHYLWTPLH
J: TRBJ1-6
V: TRBV13

CDR3: SAKRGQGAPYEQY
J: TRBJ2-7
V: TRBV20-1

CDR3: ASRGGTSGVPDTQY
J: TRBJ2-3
V: TRBV2

CDR3: ATSRDRSLYEQY
J: TRBJ2-7
V: TRBV15

CDR3: ASSEAGPVGTEAF
J: TRBJ1-1
V: TRBV25-1

CDR3: AWSAGWYEQY
J: TRBJ2-7
V: TRBV30

CDR3: AIRQAGAEGEQY
J: TRBJ2-7
V: TRBV10-3

CDR3: SADTGYGYT
J: TRBJ1-2
V: TRBV29-1

CDR3: ASSLTAGGEQY
J: TRBJ2-3
V: TRBV3-1

CDR3: ASSFTSGSYEQY
J: TRBJ2-7
V: TRBV7-2

CDR3: ATSDPRDRDGDEQF
J: TRBJ2-1
V: TRBV24-1

CDR3: ASSLQVEGYEQY
J: TRBJ2-7
V: TRBV5-1

CDR3: ASSAPGQGGEKLF
J: TRBJ1-4
V: TRBV7-9

CDR3: ASSVVREGHGYT
J: TRBJ1-2
V: TRBV9

CDR3: ASSWGRDNEQF
J: TRBJ2-1
V: TRBV27

CDR3: ASSGGQASSYNSPLH
J: TRBJ1-6
V: TRBV5-5

CDR3: ASSEAGTSGTGVF
J: TRBJ2-1
V: TRBV6-1

CDR3: ASSGQEGTEKLF
J: TRBJ1-4
V: TRBV6-1

CDR3: ASSTGALNEKLF
J: TRBJ1-4
V: TRBV5-1

CDR3: ASSGGLAGVLYEQY
J: TRBJ2-7
V: TRBV5-8

CDR3: ASSDRPRNYGYT
J: TRBJ1-2
V: TRBV27

CDR3: ASSPGGSGYEQY
J: TRBJ2-7
V: TRBV4-1

CDR3: ASSSGQGITGANVLT
J: TRBJ2-6
V: TRBV27

CDR3: ASSHDATGTGVSPLH
J: TRBJ1-6
V: TRBV4-3

CDR3: SARSPGPVTGELF
J: TRBJ2-2
V: TRBV20-1

CDR3: ASSFLLRVAGGASYNEQF
J: TRBJ2-1
V: TRBV27

CDR3: ASSDLPDRNTEAF
J: TRBJ1-1
V: TRBV28

CDR3: ASSPTRRHEKLF
J: TRBJ1-4
V: TRBV27

CDR3: ASSQQGAYSNQPQH
J: TRBJ1-5
V: TRBV3-1

CDR3: ASTLGIFQPQH
J: TRBJ1-5
V: TRBV28

CDR3: ASSLSPPGHQH
J: TRBJ1-5
V: TRBV11-2

CDR3: AWSVQTYNEQF
J: TRBJ2-1
V: TRBV30

CDR3: ASSQVGYYEQY
J: TRBJ2-7
V: TRBV3-1

CDR3: ASRGLAATDTQY
J: TRBJ2-3
V: TRBV3-1

CDR3: ASSYDRAKPQH
J: TRBJ1-5
V: TRBV7-2

CDR3: ASRQDRGSSSYEQY
J: TRBJ2-7
V: TRBV28

CDR3: ASSLSGTGRDEQY
J: TRBJ2-7
V: TRBV28

CDR3: ASSPTSGSRYYNEQF
J: TRBJ2-1
V: TRBV12-3/TRBV12-4

CDR3: ASRKGPTNTGELF
J: TRBJ2-2
V: TRBV6-1

CDR3: ASAKPGPSGNTIY
J: TRBJ1-3
V: TRBV6-2/TRBV6-3

CDR3: ASTQGAPVYEQF
J: TRBJ2-1
V: TRBV6-2/TRBV6-3

CDR3: ASSGTSGRSNEQY
J: TRBJ2-7
V: TRBV12-3/TRBV12-4

CDR3: ASSVGQLYGYT
J: TRBJ1-2
V: TRBV5-5